This T cell receptor beta chain was recovered during a study of T cells in Graves' hyperthyroidism and ophthalmopathy. Overall study: Peripheral blood draws took place at initial diagnosis, ahead of any treatment.

The patients, who ranged from 18 to 65 in age, presented with newly diagnosed hyperthyroidism lasting under 2 months. Thyroid ultrasound, orbital computed tomography, clinical symptoms, and serum thyroxine and TRAb underpinned diagnoses. This clonotype was detected a few times. The CDR3 has 17 residues. The V end was cut by 6 bases, the J end by 0 bases, with 18 bases between. In germline, CDR1 is SGDLS, CDR2 YYNGEE. TCR beta CDR3 regions were amplified from RNA. A first-round RT-PCR of the TCR CDR3 used the HTBI primer set. TCRdb reanalysed the multiplex PCR reads using MiXCR and keeps one entry per CDR3 protein. The sample has nearly 600,000 distinct CDR3 sequences; around 13% are singletons.

The sequence was obtained from a woman in her 30s with Graves' hyperthyroidism that later progressed to Graves' ophthalmopathy. Source material: blood. This chain joins TRBV9 and TRBJ2-2; TRBD2 might be the D (5 bases). CDR3 amino acids: CASTRPAAEPNTGELFF. For the CDR3, the DNA is TGTGCCAGCACCCGTCCAGCGGCAGAGCCGAACACCGGGGAGCTGTTTTTT.